Below, one TCR beta chain is given with its context. What it binds is not known. One entry per CDR3 protein results from TCRdb running MiXCR on the RT-PCR reads. Counted here are roughly 160,000 distinct CDR3 sequences, 11% occurring once; the ten biggest clones make up roughly 12%. These data are taken from a study of response to subunit inactivated influenza vaccine. Study results and limitations: New T cells are recruited in small numbers by each seasonal influenza vaccination, according to the authors' suggestion.

Germline V gives CDR1 KGHDR, CDR2 SFDVKD. Germline trimming cut 5 bases from V and 5 bases from J; bases unmatched to any gene: 5. The CDR3 sequence is 14 residues long. This clonotype was obtained from a middle-aged man who received an inactivated influenza vaccine. Material: non-naive T cells sorted from PBMCs, obtained about 40 days after vaccination. The J gene is TRBJ2-5, the V gene TRBV24-1; 9 bases line up with TRBD1. Written as DNA, the CDR3 is TGTGCCACCAGTGGGGACAGGGTGGGGGAGACCCAGTACTTC. It is translated as CATSGDRVGETQYF.